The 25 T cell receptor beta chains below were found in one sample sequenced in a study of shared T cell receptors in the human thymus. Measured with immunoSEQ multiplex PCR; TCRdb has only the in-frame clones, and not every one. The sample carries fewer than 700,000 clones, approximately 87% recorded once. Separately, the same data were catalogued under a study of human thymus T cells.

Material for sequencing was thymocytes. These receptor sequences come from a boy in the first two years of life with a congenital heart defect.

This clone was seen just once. The DNA of the CDR3 is TGCAGCGCCTTTGCGGGACGGAACACTGAAGCTTTCTTT. Encoded protein: CSAFAGRNTEAFF. This sequence joins TRBV29-1 and TRBJ1-1; D might be TRBD1 (5 bases). Trimming cost V 7 bases and J 1 base, with 13 bases left between them. Germline V gives CDR1 SQVTM, CDR2 ANQGSEA. This CDR3 has 13 amino acids.

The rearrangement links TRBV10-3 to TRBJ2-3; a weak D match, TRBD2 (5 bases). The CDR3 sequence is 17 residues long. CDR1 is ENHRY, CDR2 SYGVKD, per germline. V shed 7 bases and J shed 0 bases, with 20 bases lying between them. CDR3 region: CAITKAEPGVSTDTQYF. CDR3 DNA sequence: TGTGCCATCACCAAGGCCGAACCCGGGGTTAGCACAGATACGCAGTATTTT.

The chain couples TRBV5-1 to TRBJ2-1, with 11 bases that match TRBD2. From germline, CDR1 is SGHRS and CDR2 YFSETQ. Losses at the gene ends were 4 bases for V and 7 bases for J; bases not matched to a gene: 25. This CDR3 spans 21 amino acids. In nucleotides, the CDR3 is TGCGCCAGCAGCCATAGACAGGGTCCTGATATTAGCGGGAGGGCCAGGAATGAGCAGTTCTTC. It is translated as CASSHRQGPDISGRARNEQFF.

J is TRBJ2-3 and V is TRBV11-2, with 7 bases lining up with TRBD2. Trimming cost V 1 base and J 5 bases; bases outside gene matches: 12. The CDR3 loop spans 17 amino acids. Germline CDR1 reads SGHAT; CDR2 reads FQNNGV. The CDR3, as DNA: TGTGCCAGCAGCTTAGCCGCCGGGGGAGCGGGAAGAGATACGCAGTATTTT. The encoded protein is CASSLAAGGAGRDTQYF.

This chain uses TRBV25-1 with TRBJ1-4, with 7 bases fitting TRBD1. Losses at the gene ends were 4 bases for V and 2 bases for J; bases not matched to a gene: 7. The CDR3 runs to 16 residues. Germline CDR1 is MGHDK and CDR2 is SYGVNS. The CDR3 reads CASSVRQGVTNEKLFF. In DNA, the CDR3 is TGTGCCAGCAGTGTCCGACAGGGCGTTACTAATGAAAAACTGTTTTTT.

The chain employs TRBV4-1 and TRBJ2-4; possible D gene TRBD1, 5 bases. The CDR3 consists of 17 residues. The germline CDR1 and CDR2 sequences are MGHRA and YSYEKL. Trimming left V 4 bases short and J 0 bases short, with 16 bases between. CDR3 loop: CASSPQQDGAAKNIQYF. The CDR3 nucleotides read TGCGCCAGCAGCCCGCAACAGGATGGGGCAGCCAAAAACATTCAGTACTTC.

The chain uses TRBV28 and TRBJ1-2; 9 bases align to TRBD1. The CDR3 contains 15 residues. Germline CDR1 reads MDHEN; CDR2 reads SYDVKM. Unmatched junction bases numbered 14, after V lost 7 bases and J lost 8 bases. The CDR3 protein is CASTARTGDLRGYTF. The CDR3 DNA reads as TGTGCCAGCACCGCCAGGACAGGGGATCTACGCGGCTACACCTTC.

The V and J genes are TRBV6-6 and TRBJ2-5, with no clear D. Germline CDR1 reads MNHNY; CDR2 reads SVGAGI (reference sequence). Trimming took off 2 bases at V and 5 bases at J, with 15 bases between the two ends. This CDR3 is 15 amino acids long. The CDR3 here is CASSYRNRGPETQYF. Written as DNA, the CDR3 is TGTGCCAGCAGTTACAGGAATAGAGGTCCTGAGACCCAGTACTTC.

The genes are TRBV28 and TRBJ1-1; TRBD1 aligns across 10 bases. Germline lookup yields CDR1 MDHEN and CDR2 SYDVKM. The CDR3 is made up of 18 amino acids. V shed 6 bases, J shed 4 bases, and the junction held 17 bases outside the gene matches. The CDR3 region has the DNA TGTGCCAGCAGGTCGATCCGGGACAGGGGTCTATCTCCCACTGAAGCTTTCTTT. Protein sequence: CASRSIRDRGLSPTEAFF.

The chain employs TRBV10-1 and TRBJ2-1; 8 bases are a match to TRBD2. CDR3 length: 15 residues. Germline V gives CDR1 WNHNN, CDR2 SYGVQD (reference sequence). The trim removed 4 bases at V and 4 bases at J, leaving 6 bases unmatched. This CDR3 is CASSAQREGYNEQFF. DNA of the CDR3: TGCGCCAGCAGTGCTCAACGGGAGGGGTACAATGAGCAGTTCTTC.

CDR3 region: CASTMIWGGREPQHF. Written as DNA, the CDR3 is TGTGCCAGCACCATGATATGGGGGGGTAGGGAGCCCCAGCATTTT. The V and J genes are TRBV28 and TRBJ1-5; D possibly corresponds to TRBD1 (5 bases). The CDR3 sequence is 15 residues long. Germline assignment: CDR1 MDHEN and CDR2 SYDVKM. Between the trimmed V and J ends, which lost 7 bases and 8 bases, there was a span of 21 bases.

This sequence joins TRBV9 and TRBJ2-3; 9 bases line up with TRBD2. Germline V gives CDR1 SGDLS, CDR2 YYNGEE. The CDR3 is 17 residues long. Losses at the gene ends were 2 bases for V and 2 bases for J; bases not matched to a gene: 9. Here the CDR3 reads CASSVLAGTGNTDTQYF. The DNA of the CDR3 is TGTGCCAGCAGCGTGCTAGCGGGAACGGGGAACACAGATACGCAGTATTTT.

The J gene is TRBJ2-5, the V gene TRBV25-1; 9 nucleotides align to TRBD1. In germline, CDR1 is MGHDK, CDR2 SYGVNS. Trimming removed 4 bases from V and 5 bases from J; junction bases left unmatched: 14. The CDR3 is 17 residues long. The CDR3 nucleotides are TGTGCCAGCAGTGCGACCGGGACAGGGCCGGGAGTGGAGACCCAGTACTTC. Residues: CASSATGTGPGVETQYF.

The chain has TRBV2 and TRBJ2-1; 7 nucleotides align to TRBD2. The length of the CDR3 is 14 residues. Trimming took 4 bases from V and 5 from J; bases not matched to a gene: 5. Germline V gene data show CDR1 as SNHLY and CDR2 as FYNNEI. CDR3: CASSARLADNEQFF. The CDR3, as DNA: TGTGCCAGCAGTGCACGCCTAGCGGACAATGAGCAGTTCTTC. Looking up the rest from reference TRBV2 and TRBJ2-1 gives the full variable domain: EPEVTQTPSHQVTQMGQEVILRCVPISNHLYFYWYRQILGQKVEFLVSFYNNEISEKSEIFDDQFSVERPDGSNFTLKIRSTKLEDSAMYFCASSARLADNEQFFGPGTRLTVL.

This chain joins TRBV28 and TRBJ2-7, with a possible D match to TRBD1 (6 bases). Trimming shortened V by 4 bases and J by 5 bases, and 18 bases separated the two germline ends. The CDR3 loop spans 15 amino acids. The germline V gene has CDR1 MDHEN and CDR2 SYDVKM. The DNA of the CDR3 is TGTGCCAGCAGTTCCCGCGGTCAGGGGAGAGACGAGCAGTACTTC. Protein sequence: CASSSRGQGRDEQYF.

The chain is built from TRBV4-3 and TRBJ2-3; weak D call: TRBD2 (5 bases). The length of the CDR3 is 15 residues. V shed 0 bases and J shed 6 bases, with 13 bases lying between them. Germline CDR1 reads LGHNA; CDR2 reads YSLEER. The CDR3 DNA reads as TGCGCCAGCAGCCAAGATGGTGGGAGACCCGATACGCAGTATTTT. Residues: CASSQDGGRPDTQYF.

The CDR3 coding sequence is TGTGCCAGCAGCTCGCCGGGACAGCGAGGGACCTACACCTTC. This sequence encodes CASSSPGQRGTYTF. The V and J genes are TRBV7-6 and TRBJ1-2; 7 nucleotides line up with TRBD1. J lost 10 bases, V lost 4 bases, and 12 bases had no gene match. Germline assignment: CDR1 SGHVS and CDR2 FNYEAQ. The CDR3 consists of 14 residues.

CDR3 residues: CASSLQGAREQYF. The CDR3 DNA sequence: TGTGCCAGCAGTTTACAGGGGGCCAGGGAGCAGTACTTC. The V gene is TRBV28, the J gene TRBJ2-7; 8 nucleotides line up with TRBD1. The CDR3 loop spans 13 amino acids. The germline V gene encodes CDR1 MDHEN and CDR2 SYDVKM. Losses at the gene ends were 2 bases for V and 7 bases for J; bases not matched to a gene: 4.

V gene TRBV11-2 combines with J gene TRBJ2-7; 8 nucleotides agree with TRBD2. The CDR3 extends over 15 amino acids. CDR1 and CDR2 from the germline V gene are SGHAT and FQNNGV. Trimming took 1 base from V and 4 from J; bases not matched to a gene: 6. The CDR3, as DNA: TGTGCCAGCAGCTTAGCGGGAGGGAATGGGTACGAGCAGTACTTC. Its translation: CASSLAGGNGYEQYF.

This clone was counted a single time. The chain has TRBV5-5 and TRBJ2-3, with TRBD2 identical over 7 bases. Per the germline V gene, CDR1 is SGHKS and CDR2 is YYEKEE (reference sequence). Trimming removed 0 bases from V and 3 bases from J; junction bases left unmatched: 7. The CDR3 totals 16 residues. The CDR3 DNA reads TGTGCCAGCAGCTTGGAGGCCAGCGGGATAACAGATACGCAGTATTTT. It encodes CASSLEASGITDTQYF.

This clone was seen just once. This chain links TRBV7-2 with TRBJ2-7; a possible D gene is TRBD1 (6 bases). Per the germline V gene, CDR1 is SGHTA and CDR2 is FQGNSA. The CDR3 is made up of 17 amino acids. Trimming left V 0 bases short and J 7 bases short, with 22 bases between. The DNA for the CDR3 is TGTGCCAGCAGCTTAGCCCCCCGCCGGACAGAGTTACGGGAGCAGTACTTC. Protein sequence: CASSLAPRRTELREQYF.

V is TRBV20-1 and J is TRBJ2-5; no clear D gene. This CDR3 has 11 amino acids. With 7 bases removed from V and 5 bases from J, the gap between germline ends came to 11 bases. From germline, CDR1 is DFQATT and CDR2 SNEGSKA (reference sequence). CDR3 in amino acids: CSVDLRETQYF. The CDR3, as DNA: TGCAGTGTAGACTTGAGGGAGACCCAGTACTTC.

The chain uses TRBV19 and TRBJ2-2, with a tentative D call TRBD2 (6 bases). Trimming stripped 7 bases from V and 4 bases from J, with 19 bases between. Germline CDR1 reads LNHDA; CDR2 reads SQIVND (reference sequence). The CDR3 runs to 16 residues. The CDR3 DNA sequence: TGTGCCAGTAACCAAGGGAGGCACCTTAGCACCGGGGAGCTGTTTTTT. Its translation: CASNQGRHLSTGELFF.

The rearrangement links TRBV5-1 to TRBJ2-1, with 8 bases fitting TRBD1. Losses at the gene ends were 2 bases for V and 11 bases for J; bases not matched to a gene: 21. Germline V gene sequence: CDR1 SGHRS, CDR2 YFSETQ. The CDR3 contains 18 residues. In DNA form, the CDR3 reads TGCGCCAGCAGCTTTTACCCCCCCTTACAGGGGGAAGGGGATCAGCAGTTCTTC. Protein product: CASSFYPPLQGEGDQQFF. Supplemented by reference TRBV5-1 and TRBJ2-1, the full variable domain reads KAGVTQTPRYLIKTRGQQVTLSCSPISGHRSVSWYQQTPGQGLQFLFEYFSETQRNKGNFPGRFSGRQFSNSRSEMNVSTLELGDSALYLCASSFYPPLQGEGDQQFFGPGTRLTVL.

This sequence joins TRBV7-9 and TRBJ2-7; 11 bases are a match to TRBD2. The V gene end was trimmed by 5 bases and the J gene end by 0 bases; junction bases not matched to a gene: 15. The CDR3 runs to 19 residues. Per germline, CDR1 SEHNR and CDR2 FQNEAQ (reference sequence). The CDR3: CASSHSVVAGGPSSYEQYF. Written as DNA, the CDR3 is TGTGCCAGCAGCCACAGTGTGGTAGCGGGAGGGCCTAGCTCCTACGAGCAGTACTTC.